This TCR beta chain was captured by sequencing in a study of cytomegalovirus exposure and HLA in healthy donors. Produced via immunoSEQ multiplex PCR; TCRdb's table is partial and in-frame only. In the table there are about 350,000 clones, approximately 90% of which are singletons. Trimming pared 3 bases from V and 0 bases from J, leaving 12 bases between. The length of the CDR3 is 15 residues. Germline loops: CDR1 SGHNT, CDR2 YYREEE (reference sequence). Study conclusions and caveats: That first-cohort TCR clusters tended to co-occur in the 90 to 150 validation repertoires was found in a later analysis.

Comments on this clone: Its target is not known.

The donors were members of the validation cohort, which comprised about 120 subjects and was separate from the first cohort of more than 500 subjects. The chain recombines TRBV5-4 with TRBJ1-1; D unresolved. What was sequenced was PBMCs. This TCR came from a woman aged 25 to 39 in good health and CMV-seropositive. The CDR3 loop reads CASSWGVGVNTEAFF. CDR3 nucleotides: TGTGCCAGCAGCTGGGGAGTTGGAGTGAACACTGAAGCTTTCTTT.